This TCR beta chain was observed in a study of blood T cells in healthy people across ages. Germline V gene lookup returns CDR1 MDHEN and CDR2 SYDVKM. The CDR3 has 14 amino acids. V was pared by 10 bases and J by 2 bases, with 9 bases of the junction left unmatched. With a J-beta primer mix and a sample-barcoded 5' primer, a second PCR ran about 6 to 11 cycles. TCRdb fed the 5' RACE reads into MiXCR, producing one record per CDR3 protein. The top ten clones hold 2.1% of a sample with roughly 2 million distinct CDR3 sequences, just under 50% of them seen once. This clonotype was seen more than once but under ten times.

The sample was blood. This TCR derives from a woman aged 40-49 years in good health. This chain uses TRBV28 with TRBJ2-7, with TRBD1 matching over 9 bases. The CDR3 sequence: CATKSGTGPYEQYF. CDR3 nucleotide sequence: TGTGCCACCAAGAGCGGGACAGGGCCCTACGAGCAGTACTTC.